Below are 17 T cell receptor beta chains sequenced from a single sample in a study of T-cell reconstitution after alpha-beta-depleted transplantation in children. Unique molecular identifiers were incorporated into the prepared TCRbeta library. In TCRdb, the PCR reads were re-called with MiXCR into one record per CDR3 protein. The table shows 600,000 to 800,000 distinct CDR3 sequences, with around 13% occurring only once. Sequencing used PBMCs, obtained before TCRalphabeta/CD19-depleted stem cell transplant. Receptors were obtained from a girl aged 2-9 years with congenital amegakaryocytic thrombocytopenia, due to receive a stem cell transplant.

This clonotype turned up a few times. The chain combines TRBV6-2 or TRBV6-3 with TRBJ2-1; D not certain. This CDR3 is 11 amino acids long. V lost 9 bases, J lost 9 bases, and 12 bases lay in between. Germline CDR1 MNHEY, CDR2 SVGEGT. CDR3 residues: CASSKATEQFF. CDR3 coding DNA: TGTGCCAGTAGTAAGGCTACTGAGCAGTTCTTC.

This clonotype appeared a single time. The chain uses TRBV20-1 and TRBJ1-2; D not certain. Germline loops: CDR1 DFQATT, CDR2 SNEGSKA (reference sequence). The germline V and J ends were trimmed by 4 bases and 8 bases, with 14 bases remaining between them. The CDR3 is 12 residues long. The CDR3 DNA reads TGCAGTGCTATGAATGACCACAGAGGCTACACCTTC. Translation: CSAMNDHRGYTF.

This clonotype was picked up many times. The chain employs TRBV5-1 and TRBJ2-3; 11 bases match TRBD2. Trimming took 1 base from V and 6 from J; bases not matched to a gene: 1. The CDR3 totals 14 residues. Germline V gene sequence: CDR1 SGHRS, CDR2 YFSETQ. CDR3 nucleotide sequence: TGCGCCAGCAGCTTGACTAGCGGGAGCGATACGCAGTATTTT. Translating it yields CASSLTSGSDTQYF.

This clonotype was counted ten times or more. The CDR3 DNA follows: TGTGCCAGCAGCTTAATTGTCGCCGGGTTTCCTATCTACGAGCAGTACTTC. As protein: CASSLIVAGFPIYEQYF. J is TRBJ2-7 and V is TRBV7-9; D is ambiguous. V was pared by 2 bases and J by 3 bases, with 20 bases between. The CDR3 sequence is 17 residues long. The germline gives CDR1 SEHNR, CDR2 FQNEAQ (reference sequence). The entire variable domain, with the rest obtained from reference TRBV7-9 and TRBJ2-7, is as follows: DTGVSQNPRHKITKRGQNVTFRCDPISEHNRLYWYRQTLGQGPEFLTYFQNEAQLEKSRLLSDRFSAERPKGSFSTLEIQRTEQGDSAMYLCASSLIVAGFPIYEQYFGPGTRLTVT.

The V gene is TRBV5-1, the J gene TRBJ2-5, with unresolved D. CDR3 length: 15 residues. The germline CDR1 and CDR2 sequences are SGHRS and YFSETQ. V was trimmed by 0 bases and J by 2 bases, leaving 11 bases between them. CDR3 sequence reads: CASSLDVSAQETQYF. CDR3 in DNA: TGCGCCAGCAGCTTGGATGTAAGCGCTCAAGAGACCCAGTACTTC.

V is TRBV5-1 and J is TRBJ2-1; possibly TRBD2 for D (5 bases). The CDR3 runs 15 residues. V lost 4 bases and J lost 7, with 18 bases in between. In germline, CDR1 is SGHRS, CDR2 YFSETQ. CDR3 loop: CASSPSGLVGNEQFF. Written as DNA, the CDR3 is TGCGCCAGCAGCCCGAGCGGCCTAGTTGGGAATGAGCAGTTCTTC.

This clonotype was recorded at least ten times. The CDR3 sequence: CASSFYGTGEYEQYF. The CDR3 nucleotides read TGTGCCAGCAGCTTCTACGGGACAGGGGAGTACGAGCAGTACTTC. V and J are TRBV5-6 and TRBJ2-7; TRBD1 matches 10 bases. In germline, CDR1 is SGHDT, CDR2 YYEEEE. This CDR3 comprises 15 residues. After removal of 2 bases from V and 4 bases from J, the junction contained 6 bases not matched to a gene.

The V call is TRBV30, the J call TRBJ2-3; 9 nucleotides align to TRBD1. The trim removed 3 bases at V and 2 bases at J, leaving 6 bases unmatched. Germline-derived CDR1 and CDR2 are GTSNPN and SVGIG (reference sequence). The CDR3 covers 15 residues. The CDR3 coding sequence is TGTGCCTGGAGCCTCGGACAGGGGCTCACAGATACGCAGTATTTT. This sequence encodes CAWSLGQGLTDTQYF. Combining the CDR3 with reference TRBV30 and TRBJ2-3 gives the whole variable domain SQTIHQWPATLVQPVGSPLSLECTVEGTSNPNLYWYRQAAGRGLQLLFYSVGIGQISSEVPQNLSASRPQDRQFILSSKKLLLSDSGFYLCAWSLGQGLTDTQYFGPGTRLTVL.

The V gene is TRBV2, the J gene TRBJ2-7; maybe TRBD1 (5 bases). CDR3 length: 13 amino acids. Germline V lookup: CDR1 SNHLY, CDR2 FYNNEI. The V gene lost 6 bases and the J gene lost 3 bases, with 12 bases spanning the gap. The CDR3 nucleotides read TGTGCCAGCAGGGCAGGGCCCAGCTACGAGCAGTACTTC. As protein: CASRAGPSYEQYF. Full variable domain (outside the CDR3, taken from reference TRBV2 and TRBJ2-7): EPEVTQTPSHQVTQMGQEVILRCVPISNHLYFYWYRQILGQKVEFLVSFYNNEISEKSEIFDDQFSVERPDGSNFTLKIRSTKLEDSAMYFCASRAGPSYEQYFGPGTRLTVT.

The table lists this clonotype with a few counts. The V and J genes are TRBV11-2 and TRBJ2-2; weak D call: TRBD2 (6 bases). This CDR3 spans 15 amino acids. Trimming removed 5 bases at V and 4 bases at J, with 14 bases between. Per germline, CDR1 SGHAT and CDR2 FQNNGV. The CDR3 spells CASSPGGRGTGELFF. The DNA for the CDR3 is TGTGCCAGCAGCCCCGGGGGACGCGGCACCGGGGAGCTGTTTTTT.

In DNA, the CDR3 is TGCGCCAGCAGCCGGTTGGGGACAGGGGAGTCGGCGGCCAAAAACATTCAGTACTTC. It is translated as CASSRLGTGESAAKNIQYF. This chain uses TRBV4-1 with TRBJ2-4, with 10 bases that match TRBD1. Germline V gene lookup returns CDR1 MGHRA and CDR2 YSYEKL. The CDR3 length is 19 residues. V was clipped by 4 bases and J by 1 base; unmatched bases: 13.

This clonotype was found many times. V gene TRBV10-1 combines with J gene TRBJ2-3; D is undetermined. Germline V gives CDR1 WNHNN, CDR2 SYGVQD (reference sequence). Trimming pared 2 bases from V and 2 bases from J, leaving 8 bases between. There are 14 residues in the CDR3. CDR3 amino acids: CASSEVGDTDTQYF. In nucleotides, the CDR3 is TGCGCCAGCAGTGAGGTGGGCGACACAGATACGCAGTATTTT.

There are many counts of this clonotype. The rearrangement uses TRBV7-2 and TRBJ2-3; D uncertain. This CDR3 is built from 14 residues. The germline V gene encodes CDR1 SGHTA and CDR2 FQGNSA. Deletions cut 5 bases from V and 2 bases from J, with 11 bases between. For the CDR3, the DNA is TGTGCCAGCAGCGCATACGATGCCACAGATACGCAGTATTTT. Protein sequence: CASSAYDATDTQYF.

This clonotype came up many times. J is TRBJ2-5 and V is TRBV6-5, with TRBD1 matching 7 bases. Trimming at V came to 2 bases and at J to 5 bases, leaving 17 bases not matched to a gene. The CDR3 is 18 amino acids. Germline-derived CDR1 and CDR2 are MNHEY and SVGAGI. The CDR3: CASSYPSTGTADLETQYF. CDR3 sequence (DNA): TGTGCCAGCAGTTACCCCTCTACCGGGACAGCGGATTTGGAGACCCAGTACTTC.

The rearrangement uses TRBV5-1 and TRBJ2-7; 11 bases line up with TRBD2. Germline CDR1 SGHRS, CDR2 YFSETQ. The CDR3 is 15 residues long. Germline trimming cut 5 bases from V and 3 bases from J; bases unmatched to any gene: 7. The CDR3: CASRETSGSFYEQYF. CDR3 coding DNA: TGCGCCAGCAGAGAAACTAGCGGGAGTTTCTACGAGCAGTACTTC.

The chain links TRBV7-8 to TRBJ2-2; D perhaps matches TRBD2 (5 bases). V lost 5 bases to trimming and J lost 6 bases, with 10 bases between them. Germline loops: CDR1 SGHVS, CDR2 FQNEAQ. This CDR3 comprises 13 residues. DNA for the CDR3: TGTGCCAGCAGCCCCGGACTCTCCGGGGAGCTGTTTTTT. Amino acids: CASSPGLSGELFF.

A few counts support this clonotype. This rearrangement joins TRBV11-2 to TRBJ2-3, with 14 positions matching TRBD2. The V gene's germline CDR1 is SGHAT and CDR2 FQNNGV. V dropped 3 bases and J dropped 5; count of bases not matched to a gene: 10. The CDR3 consists of 18 residues. The CDR3 coding sequence is TGTGCCAGCAGCTTGGTCCCGACTAGCGGGAGGGCAAGAGATACGCAGTATTTT. This encodes CASSLVPTSGRARDTQYF. Variable domain in full (rest from reference TRBV11-2 and TRBJ2-3): EAGVAQSPRYKIIEKRQSVAFWCNPISGHATLYWYQQILGQGPKLLIQFQNNGVVDDSQLPKDRFSAERLKGVDSTLKIQPAKLEDSAVYLCASSLVPTSGRARDTQYFGPGTRLTVL.